The clone carrying this T cell receptor beta chain was found many times. Its antigen is still unknown. This sample is part of a study of T cells in Graves' hyperthyroidism and ophthalmopathy. Study-level findings and limits: Most thyroid clonotypes that were expanded above 0.001 also turned up in blood.

Trimming cost V 8 bases and J 2 bases, with 13 bases left between them. In germline, CDR1 is MDHEN, CDR2 SYDVKM. The CDR3 totals 13 residues. It was RNA transcripts that yielded the amplified TCR beta CDR3 regions. HTBI primers drove first-round RT-PCR of the TCR CDR3. TCRdb reanalysed the multiplex PCR reads using MiXCR and keeps one entry per CDR3 protein. The table records hundreds of thousands of distinct CDR3 sequences, less than 25% of them present only once. The receptor's source is a young woman with Graves' ophthalmopathy. Sample: blood. The V gene is TRBV28, the J gene TRBJ2-7; D not certain. The CDR3 coding sequence is TGTGCCAGCTCTGATAGCCTGACCTACGAGCAGTACTTC. This encodes CASSDSLTYEQYF. The complete variable domain, with remaining parts taken from reference TRBV28 and TRBJ2-7, reads DVKVTQSSRYLVKRTGEKVFLECVQDMDHENMFWYRQDPGLGLRLIYFSYDVKMKEKGDIPEGYSVSREKKERFSLILESASTNQTSMYLCASSDSLTYEQYFGPGTRLTVT.